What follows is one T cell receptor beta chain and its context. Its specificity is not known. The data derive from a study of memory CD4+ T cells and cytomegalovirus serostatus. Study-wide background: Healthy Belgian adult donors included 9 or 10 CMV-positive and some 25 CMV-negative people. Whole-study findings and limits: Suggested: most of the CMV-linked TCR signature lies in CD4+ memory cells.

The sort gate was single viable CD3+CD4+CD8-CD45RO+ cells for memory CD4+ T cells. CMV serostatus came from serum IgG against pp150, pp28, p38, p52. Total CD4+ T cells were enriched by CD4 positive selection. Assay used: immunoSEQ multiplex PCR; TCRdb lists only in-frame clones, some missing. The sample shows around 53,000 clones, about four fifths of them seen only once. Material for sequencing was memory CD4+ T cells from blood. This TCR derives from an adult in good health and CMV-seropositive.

The DNA of the CDR3 is TGTGCCAGCAGCTTTCCGGGGGCCAACGTCCTGACTTTC. This translates into CASSFPGANVLTF. The chain carries TRBV7-3 and TRBJ2-6; no clear D gene. The germline V and J ends were trimmed by 3 bases and 4 bases, with 4 bases remaining between them. CDR1 SGHTA and CDR2 FQGTGA come from the germline V gene. There are 13 residues in the CDR3.